This T cell receptor (beta chain) was sequenced for a study of T cell responses to AZD1222 COVID-19 vaccine. Assay: immunoSEQ multiplex PCR; the TCRdb copy retains only in-frame clones and omits some. This table holds some 99,000 clones, 88% found once. This clone was picked up one time. The sample consisted of peripheral blood, taken 28 days after the second AZD1222 dose. The sequence derives from an adult who received the AZD1222 COVID-19 vaccine.

Here the CDR3 reads CASSRNTEAFF. The CDR3, as DNA: TGTGCCAGCAGCCGCAACACTGAAGCTTTCTTT. The chain has TRBV28 and TRBJ1-1, with D uncertain. The CDR3 totals 11 residues. Germline assignment: CDR1 MDHEN and CDR2 SYDVKM. Between the trimmed V and J ends, which lost 6 bases and 2 bases, there was a span of 4 bases.